These T cell receptor beta chains were read from a single sample in a study of neurological immune-mediated disorders. TCRdb passed the 5' RACE reads through MiXCR, listing each CDR3 protein once. This table holds 30,000 to 35,000 distinct CDR3 sequences, approximately 20% found once. The sequencing input was CD4+ T cells from blood. These receptors all stem from a man over 45 with HTLV-1-associated myelopathy (HAM/TSP). CDR3s include the opening cysteine and the closing phenylalanine or tryptophan. D genes are given only for firm matches. Size is omitted from some rows. Given values are once, few, many or a class for expanded clones.

>TRBV5-5|few|TRBD1|TRBJ2-7
TGTGCCAGCAGCTTGGCTCCGGGACAGGGGAACTACGAGCAGTACTTC
CASSLAPGQGNYEQYF
>TRBV20-1|many|.|TRBJ2-2
TGCAGTGCAACAAAAAATTCACGGGGGATTCTTAACACCGGGGAGCTGTTTTTT
CSATKNSRGILNTGELFF
>TRBV10-3|many|TRBD1|TRBJ1-1
TGTGCCATCGCGACTCGGGCAGGGGGCACTGAAGCTTTCTTT
CAIATRAGGTEAFF
>TRBV21-1|many|.|TRBJ2-2
TGTGCCAGCAGCAAATTTTCAAAGGGGCGGATCGGGGAGCTGTTTTTT
CASSKFSKGRIGELFF
>TRBV3-1|many|.|TRBJ2-2
TGTGCCAGCAGCCAAACAGGGATCGGGGAGCTGTTTTTT
CASSQTGIGELFF
>TRBV7-8|many|TRBD1|TRBJ1-1
TGTGCCAGCAGCTTAGCGGACAGGGGGCTGGGCACTGAAGCTTTCTTT
CASSLADRGLGTEAFF
>TRBV7-2|.|.|TRBJ2-2
TGTGCCAGCAGCCCGCTGGCAGGGGAGCTGTTTTTT
CASSPLAGELFF
>TRBV12-3/TRBV12-4|.|.|TRBJ1-2
TGTGCCAGCAGTTTCGGGGGGGTAGGATATGGCTACACCTTC
CASSFGGVGYGYTF
>TRBV12-3/TRBV12-4|many|.|TRBJ1-1
TGTGCCAGCAGTTCGCAGGGGAGGAACACTGAAGCTTTCTTT
CASSSQGRNTEAFF
>TRBV7-2|few|TRBD1|TRBJ2-7
TGTGCCAGCAGCTTATTTGGACAGGGATTGTCCGAGCAGTACTTC
CASSLFGQGLSEQYF
>TRBV19|many|.|TRBJ1-5
TGTGCCAGTAGTACAGGGACTGCTAGCAATCAGCCCCAGCATTTT
CASSTGTASNQPQHF
>TRBV5-1|.|TRBD1|TRBJ1-2
TGCGCCAGTCGTGCCCTTCGGGACAGTAACTATGGCTACACCTTC
CASRALRDSNYGYTF
>TRBV20-1|many|.|TRBJ1-1
TGCAGTGCCCCGTGGGGGGGCACTGAAGCTTTCTTT
CSAPWGGTEAFF
>TRBV5-1|many|.|TRBJ1-6
TGCGCCAGCAGCGAAGGCAATTCACCCCTCCACTTT
CASSEGNSPLHF
>TRBV12-3/TRBV12-4|many|.|TRBJ2-7
TGTGCCAGCAGTTCCCGTGGGCACCGCTCCTACGAGCAGTACTTC
CASSSRGHRSYEQYF
>TRBV7-8|many|.|TRBJ1-3
TGTGCCAGCAGCTTAGGTACGGCCTCTGGAAACACCATATATTTT
CASSLGTASGNTIYF
>TRBV5-1|many|.|TRBJ2-1
TGCGCCAGCAGTCTTGAGGGGAGAAAAAATGAGCAGTTCTTC
CASSLEGRKNEQFF
>TRBV3-1|many|.|TRBJ2-2
TGTGCCAGCAGCGGAGGTCCCCTAGCGTTCGGGACCGGGGAGCTGTTTTTT
CASSGGPLAFGTGELFF
>TRBV7-9|few|.|TRBJ1-2
TGTGCCAGAGACGATCTGGGCCGACTCCCAGCTAACTATGGCTACACCTTC
CARDDLGRLPANYGYTF
>TRBV10-3|many|TRBD2|TRBJ2-3
TGTGCCATCAGTGAGTCGACCAGGGAGGGAGATACGCAGTATTTT
CAISESTREGDTQYF
>TRBV9|.|.|TRBJ1-1
TGTGCCAGCAGCGTAAACTGGAACACTGAAGCTTTCTTT
CASSVNWNTEAFF
>TRBV7-2|many|.|TRBJ2-1
TGTGCCAGCAGCTTCACCCCCGGCAATGAGCAGTTCTTC
CASSFTPGNEQFF
>TRBV20-1|many|TRBD2|TRBJ2-3
TGCAGTGCTAGGGCTAGCGGGAGGGGCACAGATACGCAGTATTTT
CSARASGRGTDTQYF
>TRBV5-1|many|.|TRBJ2-3
TGCGCCAGCAGCTTGGCCCGGGGGGCGCCGAGGGATACGCAGTATTTT
CASSLARGAPRDTQYF
>TRBV7-6|few|.|TRBJ2-6
TGTGCCAGCAGCCCCCCCAGGGAGGTAGGAGTTTTTGGGGCCAACGTCCTGACTTTC
CASSPPREVGVFGANVLTF
>TRBV6-5|many|.|TRBJ1-1
TGTGCCAGCAGTTACTCGAGGACTCCCAACATGAACACTGAAGCTTTCTTT
CASSYSRTPNMNTEAFF
>TRBV5-6|many|TRBD2|TRBJ2-1
TGTGCCAGCAGCTTGGGACTAGCGGGAGTTTCTAATGAGCAGTTCTTC
CASSLGLAGVSNEQFF
>TRBV7-2|many|TRBD1|TRBJ1-4
TGTGCCAGCAGCTCACGACAGGGTATAGGTGAAAAACTGTTTTTT
CASSSRQGIGEKLFF
>TRBV20-1|many|.|TRBJ1-6
TGCAGTGCTGGGGGATGGGGGGATAATTCACCCCTCCACTTT
CSAGGWGDNSPLHF
>TRBV5-1|many|TRBD1|TRBJ1-2
TGCGCCAGCAGCTTGCGGGACAGGACCGGCTACACCTTC
CASSLRDRTGYTF
>TRBV6-2/TRBV6-3|many|TRBD2|TRBJ2-7
TGTGCCAGCAGTTACTCTGGACTAGCGGATTACGAGCAGTACTTC
CASSYSGLADYEQYF
>TRBV29-1|many|TRBD1|TRBJ1-1
TGCAGCGTTGTGGGGCTCGACAGGGGGTACACTGAAGCTTTCTTT
CSVVGLDRGYTEAFF
>TRBV14|many|.|TRBJ2-2
TGTGCCAGCAGCGGGACGGTGAACACCGGGGAGCTGTTTTTT
CASSGTVNTGELFF
>TRBV29-1|.|TRBD2|TRBJ2-2
TGCAGCGCGGGGGGTAGCGGCACCGGGGAGCTGTTTTTT
CSAGGSGTGELFF
>TRBV12-3/TRBV12-4|many|TRBD2|TRBJ2-1
TGTGCCAGCAGTTTAGCGCCAGGAGCGGGAGGGATAGATGAGCAGTTCTTC
CASSLAPGAGGIDEQFF
>TRBV5-1|many|.|TRBJ2-6
TGCGCCAGCAGCTCCCCAACTGGGGCCAACGTCCTGACTTTC
CASSSPTGANVLTF
>TRBV20-1|many|.|TRBJ1-2
TGCAGTGCTAGAGACGGGGGTTGGCATGGCTACACCTTC
CSARDGGWHGYTF
>TRBV16|many|.|TRBJ1-3
TGTGCCAGCAGCCAATCCCAGGGAAGAAACACCATATATTTT
CASSQSQGRNTIYF
>TRBV11-2|many|.|TRBJ1-4
TGTGCCAGCAGCTTAGATCCCCGAGAAAAACTGTTTTTT
CASSLDPREKLFF
>TRBV20-1|many|TRBD1|TRBJ1-4
TGCAGTGTGTTTGGACAGGGAGGTGAAAAACTGTTTTTT
CSVFGQGGEKLFF
>TRBV3-1|.|.|TRBJ1-2
TGTGCCACCCAGGGACGGAACTATGGCTACACCTTC
CATQGRNYGYTF
>TRBV5-6|many|TRBD1|TRBJ1-1
TGTGCCAGCAGCACGGACAGGGGGAATTATAATGCTGAAGCTTTCTTT
CASSTDRGNYNAEAFF
>TRBV12-3/TRBV12-4|.|TRBD2|TRBJ2-1
TGTGCCAGCAGTTTAGCGCACGGGGGGACCCACAATGAGCAGTTCTTC
CASSLAHGGTHNEQFF
>TRBV12-3/TRBV12-4|many|TRBD1|TRBJ2-7
TGTGCCAGCAGATTCGGCTCTTCGGGGCAGGGGGCGTACGAGCAGTACTTC
CASRFGSSGQGAYEQYF
>TRBV15|many|.|TRBJ1-1
TGTGCCACCAGCAGAGGCGGAGTCACTGAAGCTTTCTTT
CATSRGGVTEAFF
>TRBV20-1|many|TRBD1|TRBJ2-5
TGCAGTGCCCGGGACAGGGTTATATCGCAAGAGACCCAGTACTTC
CSARDRVISQETQYF
>TRBV5-1|many|.|TRBJ1-1
TGCGCCAGCAGCTTGAGTGGACAGAGAGACACTGAAGCTTTCTTT
CASSLSGQRDTEAFF
>TRBV20-1|many|.|TRBJ2-7
TGCAGTGCTACCCCCGGCAGGGATGGCTACGAGCAGTACTTC
CSATPGRDGYEQYF
>TRBV2|.|TRBD2|TRBJ2-3
TGTGCCAGCACAGGCGCCCTAGCGGGGGCAACAGATACGCAGTATTTT
CASTGALAGATDTQYF
>TRBV7-2|many|.|TRBJ2-3
TGTGCCAGCAGCTTAGGTCGCCACACAGATACGCAGTATTTT
CASSLGRHTDTQYF
>TRBV20-1|many|.|TRBJ1-1
TGCAGTCCAACGACAGTCATGAACACTGAAGCTTTCTTT
CSPTTVMNTEAFF
>TRBV6-5|.|TRBD1|TRBJ1-5
TGTGCCAGCAGACGGACAGGGGGAGGCAATCAGCCCCAGCATTTT
CASRRTGGGNQPQHF
>TRBV18|.|TRBD1|TRBJ1-1
TGTGCCAGCTCAACCCAGGGGGGATCTGAAGCTTTCTTT
CASSTQGGSEAFF